What follows describes a single TCR beta chain. The assay was immunoSEQ multiplex PCR, and TCRdb's table has in-frame clones only and misses some. The sample lists about 160,000 clones; roughly nine tenths were seen once. This entry belongs to a study of blood T cell repertoires in COVID-19. From germline, CDR1 is SGHNT and CDR2 YYREEE (reference sequence). This CDR3 has 15 amino acids. Deletions cut 0 bases from V and 4 bases from J, with 13 bases between. The sequence derives from a man between 60 and 75 years old with active or convalescent COVID-19. What was sequenced was peripheral blood. The V and J genes are TRBV5-4 and TRBJ1-1; D ambiguous. As DNA, the CDR3 is TGTGCCAGCAGCTTGGTTAGAGGGTTGGGCACTGAAGCTTTCTTT. Residues: CASSLVRGLGTEAFF.